This passage covers 5 T cell receptor beta chains from one sample sequenced in a study of shared clonotypes between healthy human individuals. Method: immunoSEQ multiplex PCR; TCRdb's copy keeps in-frame clones and lacks some. The sample includes around 2.1 million clones, about 92% of them seen just once. CD45RO-negative, CCR7-selected cells formed the naive CD8 fraction, which excluded terminally differentiated effector memory CD45RA+ cells. The sequencing input was naive CD8+ T cells from PBMCs. Receptors originate from a man aged 18 to 29 in good health. Some clones in this sample may be carry-over from other donors' samples.

V gene TRBV7-9 combines with J gene TRBJ2-5, with D unresolved. Germline loops: CDR1 SEHNR, CDR2 FQNEAQ (reference sequence). The CDR3 sequence is 14 residues long. V gave up 6 bases and J gave up 5 bases, with 16 bases separating them. The CDR3 loop is CASSPLELRETQYF. As DNA, the CDR3 is TGTGCCAGCAGTCCCTTAGAACTCAGGGAGACCCAGTACTTC.

The chain has TRBV28 and TRBJ1-3; 11 positions match TRBD1. Trimming at V came to 4 bases and at J to 3 bases, leaving 8 bases not matched to a gene. This CDR3 spans 17 amino acids. Germline lookup yields CDR1 MDHEN and CDR2 SYDVKM. The CDR3 protein is CASSSPGTGGFGNTIYF. CDR3 coding DNA: TGTGCCAGCAGTTCGCCCGGGACAGGGGGTTTTGGAAACACCATATATTTT.

The chain employs TRBV11-2 and TRBJ2-3; 10 nucleotides line up with TRBD2. V was pared by 3 bases and J by 2 bases, with 11 bases of the junction left unmatched. From germline, CDR1 is SGHAT and CDR2 FQNNGV. The CDR3 contains 18 residues. The CDR3 here is CASSFPREREGHTDTQYF. CDR3 bases: TGTGCCAGCAGCTTCCCGCGTGAGCGGGAGGGCCACACAGATACGCAGTATTTT.

The chain is built from TRBV13 and TRBJ1-4, with D perhaps TRBD1 (6 bases). Germline loops: CDR1 PRHDT, CDR2 FYEKMQ (reference sequence). The CDR3 loop spans 16 amino acids. With 5 bases removed from V and 5 bases from J, the gap between germline ends came to 18 bases. The CDR3 sequence is CASSASGQRKNEKLFF. CDR3 coding DNA: TGTGCCAGCAGCGCAAGCGGACAGCGGAAGAATGAAAAACTGTTTTTT.

About this clone: The identical CDR3 is also encoded by other nucleotide sequences in the sample. The gene calls are TRBV19 and TRBJ2-7, with D perhaps being TRBD1 or TRBD2 (5 bases each). Trimming cost V 4 bases and J 3 bases, with 10 bases left between them. Germline assignment: CDR1 LNHDA and CDR2 SQIVND (reference sequence). The CDR3 runs to 13 residues. This chain's CDR3 is CASSRDGFYEQYF. The DNA for the CDR3 is TGTGCCAGTAGTAGGGACGGGTTCTACGAGCAGTACTTC.